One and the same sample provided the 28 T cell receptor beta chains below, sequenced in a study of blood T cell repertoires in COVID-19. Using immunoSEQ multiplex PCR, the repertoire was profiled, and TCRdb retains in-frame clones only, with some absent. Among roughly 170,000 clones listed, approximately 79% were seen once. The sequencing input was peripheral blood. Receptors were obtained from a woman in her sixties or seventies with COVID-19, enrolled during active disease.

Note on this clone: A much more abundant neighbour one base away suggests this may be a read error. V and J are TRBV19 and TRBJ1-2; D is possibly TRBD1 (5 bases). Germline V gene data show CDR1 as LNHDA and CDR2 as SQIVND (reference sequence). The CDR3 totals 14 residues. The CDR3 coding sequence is TGTGCCAGTAGTATACAGGGACTAGTCTATGACTACACCTTC. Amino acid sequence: CASSIQGLVYDYTF.

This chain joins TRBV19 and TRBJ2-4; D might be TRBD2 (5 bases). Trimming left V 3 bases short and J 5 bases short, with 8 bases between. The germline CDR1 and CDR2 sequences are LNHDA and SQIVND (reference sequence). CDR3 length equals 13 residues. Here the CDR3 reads CASSMSGENIQYF. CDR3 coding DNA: TGTGCCAGTAGTATGTCCGGGGAAAACATTCAGTACTTC. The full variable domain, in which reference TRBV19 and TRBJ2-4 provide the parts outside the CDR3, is DGGITQSPKYLFRKEGQNVTLSCEQNLNHDAMYWYRQDPGQGLRLIYYSQIVNDFQKGDIAEGYSVSREKKESFPLTVTSAQKNPTAFYLCASSMSGENIQYFGAGTRLSVL.

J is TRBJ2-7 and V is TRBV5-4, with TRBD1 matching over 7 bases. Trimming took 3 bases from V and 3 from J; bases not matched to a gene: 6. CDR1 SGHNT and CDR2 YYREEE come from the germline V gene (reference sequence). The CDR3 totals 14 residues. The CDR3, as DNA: TGTGCCAGCAGCTCAAGGACAGGAGACTACGAGCAGTACTTC. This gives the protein CASSSRTGDYEQYF.

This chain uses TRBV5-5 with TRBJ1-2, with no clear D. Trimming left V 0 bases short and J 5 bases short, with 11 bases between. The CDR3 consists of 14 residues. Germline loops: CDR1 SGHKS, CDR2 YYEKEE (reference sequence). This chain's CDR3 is CASSLAQRGYGYTF. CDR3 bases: TGTGCCAGCAGCTTGGCCCAGCGAGGATATGGCTACACCTTC.

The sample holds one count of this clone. CDR3 coding DNA: TGTGCCAGCAGTTTAAGGACTGAGGGTGGTGAAAAACTGTTTTTT. It is translated as CASSLRTEGGEKLFF. The chain links TRBV28 to TRBJ1-4; unclear D gene. Trimming shortened V by 2 bases and J by 7 bases, and 14 bases separated the two germline ends. CDR1 MDHEN and CDR2 SYDVKM come from the germline V gene. This CDR3 region has 15 residues.

CDR3 amino acids: CASSVGSRELNSPLHF. CDR3 bases: TGTGCCAGCAGCGTGGGGTCCAGGGAATTAAATTCACCCCTCCACTTT. The rearrangement uses TRBV9 and TRBJ1-6; D might be TRBD1 (5 bases). CDR1 is SGDLS and CDR2 is YYNGEE in the germline V gene. The CDR3 consists of 16 residues. V gave up 2 bases and J gave up 7 bases, with 16 bases separating them.

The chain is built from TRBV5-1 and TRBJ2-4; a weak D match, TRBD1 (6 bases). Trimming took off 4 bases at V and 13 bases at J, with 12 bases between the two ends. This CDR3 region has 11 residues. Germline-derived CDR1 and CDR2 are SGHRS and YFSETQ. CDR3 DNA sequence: TGCGCCAGCAGCAGGGGACATTTCCAGTACTTC. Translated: CASSRGHFQYF. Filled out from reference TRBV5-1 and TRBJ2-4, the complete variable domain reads KAGVTQTPRYLIKTRGQQVTLSCSPISGHRSVSWYQQTPGQGLQFLFEYFSETQRNKGNFPGRFSGRQFSNSRSEMNVSTLELGDSALYLCASSRGHFQYFGAGTRLSVL.

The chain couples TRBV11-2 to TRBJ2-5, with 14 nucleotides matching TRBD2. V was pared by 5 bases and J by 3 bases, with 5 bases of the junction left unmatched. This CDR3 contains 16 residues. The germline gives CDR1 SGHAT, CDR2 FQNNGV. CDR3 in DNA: TGTGCCAGCAGCAGAAAGGGACTAGCGGGGGAAGAGACCCAGTACTTC. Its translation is CASSRKGLAGEETQYF. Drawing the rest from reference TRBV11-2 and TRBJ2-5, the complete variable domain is EAGVAQSPRYKIIEKRQSVAFWCNPISGHATLYWYQQILGQGPKLLIQFQNNGVVDDSQLPKDRFSAERLKGVDSTLKIQPAKLEDSAVYLCASSRKGLAGEETQYFGPGTRLLVL.

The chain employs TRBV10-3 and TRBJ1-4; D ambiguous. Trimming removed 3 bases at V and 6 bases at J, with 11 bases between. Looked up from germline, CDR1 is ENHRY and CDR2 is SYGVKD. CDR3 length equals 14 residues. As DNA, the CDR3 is TGTGCCATCAGTGATAGCCGCGAATATGAAAAACTGTTTTTT. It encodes CAISDSREYEKLFF.

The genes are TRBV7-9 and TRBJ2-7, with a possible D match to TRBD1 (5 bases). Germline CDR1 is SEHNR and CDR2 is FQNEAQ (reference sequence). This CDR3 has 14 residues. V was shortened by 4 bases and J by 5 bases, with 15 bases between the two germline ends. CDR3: CASSSFDSRNEQYV. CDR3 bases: TGTGCCAGCAGCTCCTTCGACAGCCGCAACGAGCAGTACGTC.

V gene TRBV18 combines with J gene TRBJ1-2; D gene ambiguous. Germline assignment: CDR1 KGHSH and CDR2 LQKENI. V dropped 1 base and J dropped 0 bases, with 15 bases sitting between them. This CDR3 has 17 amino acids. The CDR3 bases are TGTGCCAGCTCACCACGGCCCCTCGGGGTAACTAACTATGGCTACACCTTC. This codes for CASSPRPLGVTNYGYTF.

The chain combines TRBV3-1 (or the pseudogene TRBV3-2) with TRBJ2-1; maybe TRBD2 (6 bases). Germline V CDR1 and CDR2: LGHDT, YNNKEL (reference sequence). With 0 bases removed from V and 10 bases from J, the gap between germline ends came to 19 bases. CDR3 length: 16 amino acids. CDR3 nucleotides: TGTGCCAGCAGCCAAGAAATTTTTGGGGGAGGTCGGGAGCAGTTCTTC. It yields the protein CASSQEIFGGGREQFF.

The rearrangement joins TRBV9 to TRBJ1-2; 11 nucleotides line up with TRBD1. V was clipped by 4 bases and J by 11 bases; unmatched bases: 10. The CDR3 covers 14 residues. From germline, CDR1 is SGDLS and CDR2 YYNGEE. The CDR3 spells CASSSGQGARMYTF. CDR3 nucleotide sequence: TGTGCCAGCAGCAGCGGACAGGGGGCGCGGATGTACACCTTC.

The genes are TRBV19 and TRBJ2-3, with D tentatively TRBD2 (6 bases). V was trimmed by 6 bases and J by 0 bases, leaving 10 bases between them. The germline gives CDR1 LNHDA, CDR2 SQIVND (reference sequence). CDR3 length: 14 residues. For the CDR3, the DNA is TGTGCCAGTAGCGGGAGCCTTAGCACAGATACGCAGTATTTT. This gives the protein CASSGSLSTDTQYF.

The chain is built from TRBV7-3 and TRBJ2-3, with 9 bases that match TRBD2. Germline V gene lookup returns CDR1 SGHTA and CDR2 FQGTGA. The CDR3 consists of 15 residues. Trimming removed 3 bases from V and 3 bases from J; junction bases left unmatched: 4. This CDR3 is CASSLNAGGTDTQYF. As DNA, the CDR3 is TGTGCCAGCAGCTTGAATGCGGGAGGGACAGATACGCAGTATTTT.

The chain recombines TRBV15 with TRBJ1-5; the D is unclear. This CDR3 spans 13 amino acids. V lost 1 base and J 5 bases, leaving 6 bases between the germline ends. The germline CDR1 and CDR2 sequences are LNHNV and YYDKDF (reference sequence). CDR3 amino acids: CATSRGLHQPQHF. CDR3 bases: TGTGCCACCAGCAGAGGACTACATCAGCCCCAGCATTTT.

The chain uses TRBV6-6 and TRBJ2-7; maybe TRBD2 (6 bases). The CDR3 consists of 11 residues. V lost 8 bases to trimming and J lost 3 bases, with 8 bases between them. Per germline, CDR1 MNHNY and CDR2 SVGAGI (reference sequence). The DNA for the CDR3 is TGTGCCAGCGGAGGGAGCTACGAGCAGTACTTC. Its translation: CASGGSYEQYF.

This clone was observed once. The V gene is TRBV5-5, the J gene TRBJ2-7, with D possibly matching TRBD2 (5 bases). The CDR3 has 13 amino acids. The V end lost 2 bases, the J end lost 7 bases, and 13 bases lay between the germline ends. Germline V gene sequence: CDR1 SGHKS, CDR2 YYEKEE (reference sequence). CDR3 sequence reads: CASSLRVEGEQYV. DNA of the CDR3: TGTGCCAGCAGCTTACGTGTCGAGGGTGAGCAGTACGTC.

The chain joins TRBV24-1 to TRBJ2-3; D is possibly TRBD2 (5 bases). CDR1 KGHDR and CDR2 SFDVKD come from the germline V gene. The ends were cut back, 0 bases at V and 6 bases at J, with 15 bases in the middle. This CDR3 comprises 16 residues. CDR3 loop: CATSDLGRPEGDTQYF. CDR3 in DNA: TGTGCCACCAGTGATTTGGGACGTCCCGAGGGTGATACGCAGTATTTT.

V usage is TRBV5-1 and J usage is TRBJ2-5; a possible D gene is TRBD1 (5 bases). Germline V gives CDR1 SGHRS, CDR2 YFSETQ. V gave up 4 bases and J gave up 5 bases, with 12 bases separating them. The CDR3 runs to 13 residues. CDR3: CASSPNAGETQYF. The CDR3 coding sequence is TGCGCCAGCAGCCCCAATGCAGGGGAGACCCAGTACTTC.

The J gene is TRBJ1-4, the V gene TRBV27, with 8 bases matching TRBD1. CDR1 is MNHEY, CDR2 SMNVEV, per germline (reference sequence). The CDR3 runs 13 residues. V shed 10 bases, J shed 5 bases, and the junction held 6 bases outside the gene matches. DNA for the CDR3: TGTGCCACCAGGACAGGGTTAAATGAAAAACTGTTTTTT. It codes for CATRTGLNEKLFF. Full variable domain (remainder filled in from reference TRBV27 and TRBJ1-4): EAQVTQNPRYLITVTGKKLTVTCSQNMNHEYMSWYRQDPGLGLRQIYYSMNVEVTDKGDVPEGYKVSRKEKRNFPLILESPSPNQTSLYFCATRTGLNEKLFFGSGTQLSVL.

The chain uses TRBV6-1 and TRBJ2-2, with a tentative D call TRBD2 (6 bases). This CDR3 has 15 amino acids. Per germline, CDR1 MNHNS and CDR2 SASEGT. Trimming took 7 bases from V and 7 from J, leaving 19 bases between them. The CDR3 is CASKNNRRANGELFF. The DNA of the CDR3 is TGTGCCAGCAAAAACAACAGGAGGGCGAACGGGGAGCTGTTTTTT.

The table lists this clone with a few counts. This chain's CDR3 is CASSISTGGAGELFF. The CDR3 DNA reads as TGTGCCAGTAGTATCTCGACAGGTGGGGCCGGGGAGCTGTTTTTT. This chain joins TRBV19 and TRBJ2-2; tentative D call: TRBD1 (6 bases). Between the trimmed V and J ends, which lost 3 bases and 6 bases, there was a span of 14 bases. Germline V CDR1 and CDR2: LNHDA, SQIVND (reference sequence). CDR3 size: 15 residues. Together with reference TRBV19 and TRBJ2-2, the CDR3 gives the full variable domain: DGGITQSPKYLFRKEGQNVTLSCEQNLNHDAMYWYRQDPGQGLRLIYYSQIVNDFQKGDIAEGYSVSREKKESFPLTVTSAQKNPTAFYLCASSISTGGAGELFFGEGSRLTVL.

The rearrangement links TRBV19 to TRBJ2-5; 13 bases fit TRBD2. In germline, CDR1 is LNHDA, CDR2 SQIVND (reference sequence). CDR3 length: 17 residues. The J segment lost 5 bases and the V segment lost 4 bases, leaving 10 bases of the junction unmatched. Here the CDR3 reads CASSTFSGTSGEETQYF. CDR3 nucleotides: TGTGCCAGTAGTACATTTTCCGGGACTAGCGGGGAGGAGACCCAGTACTTC.

DNA of the CDR3: TGTGCCAGCAGCCAAGATGGGGCCACCTACAATGAGCAGTTCTTC. This translates into CASSQDGATYNEQFF. This sequence joins TRBV3-1 (or the pseudogene TRBV3-2) and TRBJ2-1; possible D gene TRBD1, 5 bases. The germline V gene encodes CDR1 LGHDT and CDR2 YNNKEL (reference sequence). V lost 0 bases and J 2 bases, leaving 8 bases between the germline ends. This CDR3 region has 15 residues.

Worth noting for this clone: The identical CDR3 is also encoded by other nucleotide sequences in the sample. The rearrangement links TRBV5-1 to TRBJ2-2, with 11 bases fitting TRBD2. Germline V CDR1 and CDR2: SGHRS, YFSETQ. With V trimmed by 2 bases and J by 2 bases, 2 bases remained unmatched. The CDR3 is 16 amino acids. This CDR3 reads CASSFLAGGNTGELFF. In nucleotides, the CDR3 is TGCGCCAGCAGCTTCCTAGCGGGGGGTAACACCGGGGAGCTGTTTTTT.

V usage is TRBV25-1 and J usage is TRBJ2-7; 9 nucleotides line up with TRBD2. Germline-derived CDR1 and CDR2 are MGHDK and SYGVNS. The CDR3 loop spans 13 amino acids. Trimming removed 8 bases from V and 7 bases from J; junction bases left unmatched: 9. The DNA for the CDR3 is TGTGCCAGCTTGAATAGCGGGAGTACGGAGCAGTACTTC. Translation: CASLNSGSTEQYF.

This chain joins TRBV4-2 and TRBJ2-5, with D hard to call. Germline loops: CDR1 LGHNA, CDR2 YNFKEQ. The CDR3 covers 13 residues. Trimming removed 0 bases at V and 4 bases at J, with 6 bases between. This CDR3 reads CASSQDLVETQYF. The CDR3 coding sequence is TGTGCCAGCAGCCAAGACCTAGTAGAGACCCAGTACTTC.